A single sample is the source of the 29 T cell receptor beta chains below, sequenced in a study of shared clonotypes between healthy human individuals. TCRdb keeps only in-frame clones here, not all; method: immunoSEQ multiplex PCR. The sample lists 300,000 or so clones; 74% were seen once. Source material: memory CD4+ T cells sorted from blood. Subset given: CD45RA-negative fraction. All receptors derive from a man aged 25 to 40 in good health.

V is TRBV5-4 and J is TRBJ1-1, with D tentatively TRBD1 (6 bases). The CDR3 length is 13 residues. In germline, CDR1 is SGHNT, CDR2 YYREEE (reference sequence). V gave up 4 bases and J gave up 4 bases, with 11 bases separating them. This chain's CDR3 is CASSGRDTTEAFF. CDR3 sequence (DNA): TGTGCCAGCAGCGGACGGGACACCACTGAAGCTTTCTTT.

The chain carries TRBV28 and TRBJ2-3; D not resolved. The CDR3 length is 12 residues. CDR1 and CDR2 (germline): MDHEN, SYDVKM. Trimming stripped 2 bases from V and 5 bases from J, with 5 bases between. Written as DNA, the CDR3 is TGTGCCAGCAGTTTAAAGGGAGATACGCAGTATTTT. Protein: CASSLKGDTQYF.

This clone was counted only a few times. This sequence joins TRBV5-1 and TRBJ2-1; TRBD1 is a possible D gene (5 bases). The CDR3 extends over 13 amino acids. Trimming pared 4 bases from V and 5 bases from J, leaving 10 bases between. CDR1 SGHRS and CDR2 YFSETQ come from the germline V gene. CDR3 in DNA: TGCGCCAGCAGCCTTGTGGGGCACAATGAGCAGTTCTTC. Translated, it gives CASSLVGHNEQFF.

The V and J genes are TRBV18 and TRBJ2-5; 7 nucleotides align to TRBD1. Germline trimming cut 4 bases from V and 7 bases from J; bases unmatched to any gene: 9. The CDR3 has 14 amino acids. Germline V gene lookup returns CDR1 KGHSH and CDR2 LQKENI. CDR3 sequence reads: CASSLQDRFGTQYF. DNA of the CDR3: TGTGCCAGCTCACTGCAGGACAGGTTCGGGACCCAGTACTTC.

CDR3 loop: CASSMPGKSSYEQYF. As DNA, the CDR3 is TGTGCCAGCAGTATGCCCGGGAAAAGCTCCTACGAGCAGTACTTC. The chain has TRBV28 and TRBJ2-7; a weak D match, TRBD2 (5 bases). Germline values: CDR1 MDHEN, CDR2 SYDVKM. This CDR3 is 15 amino acids long. Trimming pared 5 bases from V and 0 bases from J, leaving 14 bases between.

The genes are TRBV29-1 and TRBJ2-1; 13 bases match TRBD2. Unmatched junction bases numbered 13, after V lost 5 bases and J lost 12 bases. There are 15 residues in the CDR3. Germline assignment: CDR1 SQVTM and CDR2 ANQGSEA. The CDR3 loop is CSVSGTSGRAGVQFF. The DNA for the CDR3 is TGCAGCGTTAGCGGAACTAGCGGGAGGGCCGGGGTGCAGTTCTTC.

The chain carries TRBV11-3 and TRBJ2-1, with 7 bases matching TRBD2. This CDR3 contains 15 residues. Trimming took 1 base from V and 8 from J; bases not matched to a gene: 8. Per germline, CDR1 SGHNT and CDR2 YENEEA. The CDR3 here is CASSLGSGILDEQFF. CDR3 nucleotides: TGTGCCAGCAGCTTAGGAAGCGGGATTTTAGATGAGCAGTTCTTC.

The chain uses TRBV2 and TRBJ1-2, with a weak D call TRBD1 (6 bases). The germline V and J ends were trimmed by 1 base and 7 bases, with 10 bases remaining between them. Germline assignment: CDR1 SNHLY and CDR2 FYNNEI. The CDR3 is 13 amino acids. CDR3 loop: CASSEDTGLGYTF. The DNA for the CDR3 is TGTGCCAGCAGTGAAGACACAGGGCTTGGCTACACCTTC.

In this sample, this clone turned up many times. The chain is built from TRBV11-2 and TRBJ2-5, with D unclear. Looked up from germline, CDR1 is SGHAT and CDR2 is FQNNGV. The CDR3 has 15 amino acids. Deletions cut 5 bases from V and 4 bases from J, with 17 bases between. CDR3 region: CASSHIFRRRETQYF. The CDR3, as DNA: TGTGCCAGCAGCCATATTTTCAGGCGGAGAGAGACCCAGTACTTC.

This chain links TRBV7-2 with TRBJ2-3, with 7 bases fitting TRBD2. The ends lost 0 bases at V and 2 bases at J; junction bases unmatched: 2. This CDR3 region has 15 residues. Germline CDR1 reads SGHTA; CDR2 reads FQGNSA. The CDR3, as DNA: TGTGCCAGCAGCTTAGCGGGAGGGTTCACAGATACGCAGTATTTT. Translation: CASSLAGGFTDTQYF.

The V gene is TRBV25-1, the J gene TRBJ2-2; D might be TRBD1 (5 bases). Per germline, CDR1 MGHDK and CDR2 SYGVNS. Trimming stripped 4 bases from V and 6 bases from J, with 12 bases between. This CDR3 comprises 14 residues. The chain's CDR3 is CASSVTAGPGELFF. CDR3 nucleotides: TGTGCCAGCAGTGTGACAGCCGGTCCCGGGGAGCTGTTTTTT.

The J gene is TRBJ2-7, the V gene TRBV6-4; D possibly uses TRBD1 or TRBD2 (6 bases each). The CDR3 is made up of 11 amino acids. Germline CDR1 reads MRHNA; CDR2 reads SNTAGT. V lost 7 bases and J lost 7, with 11 bases in between. Here the CDR3 DNA reads TGTGCCAGCAAGAGAGGGGGGGAGCAGTACTTC. Amino acids: CASKRGGEQYF.

This rearrangement joins TRBV6-1 to TRBJ2-3; either TRBD1 or TRBD2 may fit D (6 bases each). V was clipped by 6 bases and J by 2 bases, with 15 bases between them. Looked up from germline, CDR1 is MNHNS and CDR2 is SASEGT. There are 15 residues in the CDR3. The CDR3 DNA reads TGTGCCAGCAGGGAACTTGGGGGGCTCACAGATACGCAGTATTTT. Translated, it gives CASRELGGLTDTQYF.

This clone was seen just once. The V gene is TRBV11-1, the J gene TRBJ2-7; TRBD1 aligns across 9 bases. There are 15 residues in the CDR3. Germline loops: CDR1 SGHAT, CDR2 FQDESV (reference sequence). Germline trimming cut 5 bases from V and 1 base from J; bases unmatched to any gene: 6. CDR3 sequence reads: CASSHLDRGSYEQYF. The CDR3 DNA sequence: TGTGCCAGCAGCCACCTGGACAGGGGATCCTACGAGCAGTACTTC.

This clone has only one observation. V gene TRBV7-3 combines with J gene TRBJ2-7, with D perhaps assigned TRBD1 or TRBD2 (5 bases each). CDR1 and CDR2 (germline): SGHTA, FQGTGA. CDR3 length: 15 amino acids. V lost 0 bases and J 7 bases, leaving 16 bases between the germline ends. This chain's CDR3 is CASSLTSTRGEEQYF. As DNA, the CDR3 is TGTGCCAGCAGCTTAACGTCCACCCGAGGGGAGGAGCAGTACTTC.

The CDR3 DNA reads TGTGCCAGCAGTGACTCGGTCAGGGGGAACTATGGCTACACCTTC. It specifies CASSDSVRGNYGYTF. The chain is built from TRBV25-1 and TRBJ1-2, with 7 bases aligning to TRBD1. Germline CDR1 reads MGHDK; CDR2 reads SYGVNS. The J segment lost 2 bases and the V segment lost 3 bases, leaving 6 bases of the junction unmatched. The CDR3 is 15 residues long.

Note on this clone: An end of the junction does not agree with germline; a read error may underlie this. The chain has TRBV7-7 and TRBJ1-6; D is ambiguous. Per the germline V gene, CDR1 is SSHAT and CDR2 is FNYEAQ (reference sequence). The CDR3 runs to 13 residues. The CDR3: CASSRQHNSPLHF. The CDR3, as DNA: TGTGCTAGCAGCCGGCAGCATAATTCACCCCTCCACTTT.

This chain uses TRBV6-1 with TRBJ1-5, with a possible D match to TRBD1 (5 bases). V was clipped by 2 bases and J by 9 bases, with 11 bases between them. CDR1 is MNHNS and CDR2 is SASEGT in the germline V gene. This CDR3 is built from 13 residues. CDR3 sequence: CASSETGVSPQHF. CDR3 coding DNA: TGTGCCAGCAGTGAAACAGGAGTGTCGCCCCAGCATTTT.

A word on this clone: This sample also contains other DNA sequences that code for the same CDR3. The V and J genes are TRBV9 and TRBJ2-1; a weak D match, TRBD2 (6 bases). V was cut by 2 bases and J by 1 base, with 13 bases left in between. CDR1 is SGDLS, CDR2 YYNGEE, per germline. This CDR3 is 16 amino acids long. DNA of the CDR3: TGTGCCAGCAGCGTTCGTAGCGGTTCTTCCTACAATGAGCAGTTCTTC. Amino acid sequence: CASSVRSGSSYNEQFF.

This chain uses TRBV7-2 with TRBJ1-1; no clear D. The CDR3 has 14 amino acids. Between the trimmed V and J ends, which lost 2 bases and 1 base, there was a span of 8 bases. CDR1 is SGHTA, CDR2 FQGNSA, per germline. The CDR3 DNA reads as TGTGCCAGCAGCTTATTTTCCGAGAACACTGAAGCTTTCTTT. It yields the protein CASSLFSENTEAFF.

This clone was found a few times. CDR3 nucleotides: TGTGCCAGCAGTAGACAGGGCAGGCTATCGGGGAATGAGCAGTTCTTC. Translation: CASSRQGRLSGNEQFF. V gene TRBV5-6 combines with J gene TRBJ2-1; 7 bases fit TRBD1. CDR1 is SGHDT and CDR2 is YYEEEE in the germline V gene. The CDR3 runs to 16 residues. J lost 7 bases, V lost 5 bases, and 15 bases had no gene match.

With respect to this clone: Other nucleotide sequences in the sample specify the same CDR3. J is TRBJ2-2 and V is TRBV5-1; no clear D. From germline, CDR1 is SGHRS and CDR2 YFSETQ. The CDR3 totals 13 residues. V was cut by 0 bases and J by 2 bases, with 2 bases left in between. CDR3 loop: CASSLDNTGELFF. The CDR3 DNA sequence: TGCGCCAGCAGCTTGGACAACACCGGGGAGCTGTTTTTT.

The gene calls are TRBV7-2 and TRBJ1-1; weak D call: TRBD1 (6 bases). The CDR3 contains 17 residues. Germline lookup yields CDR1 SGHTA and CDR2 FQGNSA. V shed 1 base and J shed 0 bases, with 15 bases lying between them. CDR3 nucleotide sequence: TGTGCCAGCAGCTTAGGTATCACAGGGTCTATGAACACTGAAGCTTTCTTT. Translation: CASSLGITGSMNTEAFF.

The chain is built from TRBV11-3 and TRBJ2-1, with 10 bases identical to TRBD2. This CDR3 has 15 amino acids. Trimming at V came to 2 bases and at J to 9 bases, leaving 7 bases not matched to a gene. Germline V gives CDR1 SGHNT, CDR2 YENEEA. CDR3 sequence (DNA): TGTGCCAGCAGCTTAAGAACTAGCGGGACTACTGAGCAGTTCTTC. This gives the protein CASSLRTSGTTEQFF.

In the case of this clone: One base away lies a much larger clone, so this may be a sequencing read error. V is TRBV5-4 and J is TRBJ1-1; 8 nucleotides line up with TRBD1. Per germline, CDR1 SGHNT and CDR2 YYREEE (reference sequence). With 2 bases clipped from V and 4 bases from J, the junction kept 1 base outside the gene matches. The CDR3 consists of 13 residues. CDR3 nucleotide sequence: TGTGCCAGCAGCTTTGACAGGGGCACTGAAGCTTTCTTT. It translates to CASSFDRGTEAFF.

The chain uses TRBV5-1 and TRBJ2-5, with D perhaps given as TRBD1 or TRBD2 (6 bases each). The V gene lost 5 bases and the J gene lost 2 bases, with 13 bases spanning the gap. Germline assignment: CDR1 SGHRS and CDR2 YFSETQ. CDR3 length: 14 amino acids. CDR3 in amino acids: CASRRGESQETQYF. CDR3 nucleotide sequence: TGCGCCAGCAGGAGGGGGGAATCTCAAGAGACCCAGTACTTC.

This clone was observed once. The genes are TRBV28 and TRBJ2-6; no definite D call. The CDR3 covers 14 residues. From germline, CDR1 is MDHEN and CDR2 SYDVKM. V was clipped by 7 bases and J by 0 bases, with 7 bases between them. CDR3 in amino acids: CASNQASGANVLTF. The DNA for the CDR3 is TGTGCCAGCAATCAGGCCTCTGGGGCCAACGTCCTGACTTTC. The full variable domain, in which reference TRBV28 and TRBJ2-6 provide the parts outside the CDR3, is DVKVTQSSRYLVKRTGEKVFLECVQDMDHENMFWYRQDPGLGLRLIYFSYDVKMKEKGDIPEGYSVSREKKERFSLILESASTNQTSMYLCASNQASGANVLTFGAGSRLTVL.

The rearrangement joins TRBV14 to TRBJ2-7; the D gene is possibly TRBD1 (6 bases). Trimming left V 5 bases short and J 5 bases short, with 22 bases between. The CDR3 loop spans 16 amino acids. Germline CDR1 SGHDN, CDR2 FVKESK. The CDR3 nucleotides read TGTGCCAGCAGCTTAAACAGGGTTTGGTCGCCCCACGAGCAGTACTTC. Translated, it gives CASSLNRVWSPHEQYF.

This chain links TRBV6-1 with TRBJ1-2; D possibly corresponds to TRBD1 (5 bases). CDR1 and CDR2 from the germline V gene are MNHNS and SASEGT. With 6 bases removed from V and 9 bases from J, the gap between germline ends came to 17 bases. The length of the CDR3 is 13 residues. The CDR3 reads CASSLWGESSYTF. CDR3 in DNA: TGTGCCAGCAGCTTATGGGGGGAAAGCAGCTACACCTTC.